These T cell receptor beta chains were read from a single sample in a study of patients and donors after allogeneic stem cell transplantation. A single record per CDR3 protein comes from TCRdb applying MiXCR to the RT-PCR reads. Of about 410,000 distinct CDR3 sequences in the sample, approximately 16% were seen once. The specimen was blood, either unsorted or a sorted T cell fraction (not recorded which). The receptors shown here come from a human donor who was either an allogeneic HSCT recipient or a stem cell or donor lymphocyte infusion donor (not recorded which). It is not recorded whose cells these are; they may come from a transplant donor. The CDR3 runs from the conserved cysteine through the conserved F or W. A D gene is named only where the DNA matches it firmly. Part of the rows lack a size; the others show once, few, many or a class for expanded clones.

>TRBJ2-5|TRBV29-1|-|TRBD2
TGCAGCGTTGAGGATGCGACGGGAGGGCCGAGAGAGACCCAGTACTTC
CSVEDATGGPRETQYF
>TRBJ2-3|TRBV20-1|-|TRBD2
TGCAGTGCTAGGACTAGCGGGGGGGCCCGTCGAACGCAGTATTTT
CSARTSGGARRTQYF
>TRBJ1-3|TRBV6-1|few|-
TGTGCCAGCAGCCGCCAACCGACAGTCTCTGGAAACACCATATATTTT
CASSRQPTVSGNTIYF
>TRBJ2-1|TRBV7-9|-|TRBD2
TGTGCCAGCAGCTTAGAGGGTAGCGGGGGTGAGCAGTTCTTC
CASSLEGSGGEQFF
>TRBJ2-6|TRBV9|few|TRBD1
TGTGCCAGCAGCGGCGGGACAGGGGATCGGTCTGGGGCCAACGTCCTGACTTTC
CASSGGTGDRSGANVLTF
>TRBJ1-1|TRBV5-1|many|-
TGTGCCAGCAGCTTAGACACTGAAGCTTTCTTT
CASSLDTEAFF
>TRBJ2-2|TRBV6-1|-|-
TGTGCCAGCAGTCTTTCCAGGAAGGGGGAAGGTGGGGAGCTGTTTTTT
CASSLSRKGEGGELFF
>TRBJ2-1|TRBV9|-|-
TGTGCCAGCGGATCCCGGGACCCGCCGAACGATGAGCAGTTCTTC
CASGSRDPPNDEQFF
>TRBJ2-4|TRBV4-1|-|TRBD1
TGCGCCAGCAGCTCAATTCGGGACCGGGACAGGGCTGGGGCCAAAAACATTCAGTACTTC
CASSSIRDRDRAGAKNIQYF
>TRBJ1-6|TRBV15|many|TRBD1
TGTGCCACCAGCAATGGGACAGTCCTGGGATCACCCCTCCACTTT
CATSNGTVLGSPLHF
>TRBJ1-1|TRBV9|-|-
TGTGCCAGCAGCGTCGACAGTGAAAGGATGAACACTGAAGCTTTCTTT
CASSVDSERMNTEAFF
>TRBJ2-2|TRBV24-1|-|-
TGTGCCACCAGACAGGAGGTTACCGGGGAGCTGTTTTTT
CATRQEVTGELFF
>TRBJ1-1|TRBV20-1|-|-
TGCAGTGCTAGACGGGCAGGGTCCGTGAACACTGAAGCTTTCTTT
CSARRAGSVNTEAFF
>TRBJ1-1|TRBV3-1|few|-
TGTGCCAGCAGCCAAGGCATTGAAGCTTTCTTT
CASSQGIEAFF
>TRBJ1-1|TRBV10-3|-|TRBD1
TGTGCCACAAACGACCATCACGGGACAGGGGCTACTGAAGCTTTCTTT
CATNDHHGTGATEAFF
>TRBJ1-5|TRBV7-2|few|-
TGTGCCAGCAGCTTAGAAAGTAGGCCCCAGCATTTT
CASSLESRPQHF
>TRBJ2-7|TRBV5-1|many|TRBD1
TGCGCCAGCAGCACGGGACAGGGCCCCTACGAGCAGTACTTC
CASSTGQGPYEQYF
>TRBJ2-6|TRBV10-3|few|TRBD1
TGTGCCACGCGGACAGGGGACTCTGGGGCCAACGTCCTGACTTTC
CATRTGDSGANVLTF
>TRBJ2-7|TRBV7-2|-|-
TGTGCCAGCAGCTTCCGAACCATAGGAACCTACGAGCAGTACTTC
CASSFRTIGTYEQYF
>TRBJ1-5|TRBV6-1|-|-
TGTGCCAGCTGTGGGGGAACGCCTGAATATCAGCCCCAGCATTTT
CASCGGTPEYQPQHF
>TRBJ1-6|TRBV2|few|-
TGTGCCAGCAGTGTAGCAGGGAAGAATTCACCCCTCCACTTT
CASSVAGKNSPLHF
>TRBJ2-3|TRBV19|few|TRBD1
TGTGCCAGTAAGGACAGGCCCACAGATACGCAGTATTTT
CASKDRPTDTQYF
>TRBJ1-2|TRBV18|-|TRBD1
TGTGCCAGCTCACCTGGGACAGACCTCTATGGCTACACCTTC
CASSPGTDLYGYTF
>TRBJ2-7|TRBV11-3|-|-
TGTGCCAGCAGCCCGTCCGTTGGACAAGCCTACGAGCAGTACTTC
CASSPSVGQAYEQYF
>TRBJ2-6|TRBV7-2|few|-
TGTGCCAGCAGCTTCAAAGGGGGGGCTGGGGCCAACGTCCTGACTTTC
CASSFKGGAGANVLTF
>TRBJ2-7|TRBV5-1|-|TRBD2
TGCGCCAGCAGCTTCCTAGGTAGAGGGACTAGCGGGAGTTACGAGCAGTACTTC
CASSFLGRGTSGSYEQYF
>TRBJ2-1|TRBV12-3/TRBV12-4|many|-
TGTGCCAGCAGCCTGGCCCGGACAGTTTCCTACAATGAGCAGTTCTTC
CASSLARTVSYNEQFF
>TRBJ1-5|TRBV2|-|TRBD1
TGTGCCAGCAGATACACAGGGGAGGGTGGCAATCAGCCCCAGCATTTT
CASRYTGEGGNQPQHF
>TRBJ2-4|TRBV6-5|many|-
TGTGCCAGCAGTTCAAGCTGGAAGCTCAAAAACATTCAGTACTTC
CASSSSWKLKNIQYF
>TRBJ2-1|TRBV7-9|-|-
TGTGCCAGCAGCCCATCCCGGGACAACTCCTACAATGAGCAGTTCTTC
CASSPSRDNSYNEQFF
>TRBJ1-5|TRBV4-1|few|-
TGCGCCAGCAGCCAAGAAGGGAGCAGGGGTCAGCCCCAGCATTTT
CASSQEGSRGQPQHF
>TRBJ2-7|TRBV2|-|-
TGTGCCAGCAGTGAAAGAGGACAGTACCGCTCCTACGAGCAGTACTTC
CASSERGQYRSYEQYF
>TRBJ2-2|TRBV20-1|few|-
TGCAGTGCTGGGCCAAGGGGCGAAACCGGGGAGCTGTTTTTT
CSAGPRGETGELFF